Listed here is a single T cell receptor beta chain. This same CDR3 is encoded by further DNA sequences in the sample. This sample was included in a study of blood T cell repertoires in COVID-19. Study summary: There were acute and convalescent COVID-19 samples, and they came from the United States, Italy and Spain.

Germline loops: CDR1 SGHRS, CDR2 YFSETQ. CDR3 length: 16 amino acids. V lost 0 bases and J lost 2; bases outside the gene matches: 0. Sequencing used immunoSEQ multiplex PCR; TCRdb keeps in-frame clones, though not all of them. The sample yields 340,000 or so clones, 83% seen once. The rearrangement uses TRBV5-1 and TRBJ2-5, with 14 nucleotides matching TRBD2. The receptor's source is a man younger than 40 with active or convalescent COVID-19. Sequencing was performed on peripheral blood. CDR3 amino acids: CASSLGLAGGQETQYF. The CDR3 bases are TGCGCCAGCAGCTTGGGACTAGCGGGGGGGCAAGAGACCCAGTACTTC. Together with reference TRBV5-1 and TRBJ2-5, the CDR3 gives the full variable domain: KAGVTQTPRYLIKTRGQQVTLSCSPISGHRSVSWYQQTPGQGLQFLFEYFSETQRNKGNFPGRFSGRQFSNSRSEMNVSTLELGDSALYLCASSLGLAGGQETQYFGPGTRLLVL.